This TCR beta chain stems from a study of blood T cell repertoires in COVID-19. In the study overall: The samples span acute and convalescent COVID-19 from the United States, Italy and Spain. Sources were T cells, B-cell-depleted T cells, or PBMCs; the material itself was cDNA or gDNA.

This CDR3 is 15 amino acids long. V lost 0 bases and J 3 bases, leaving 9 bases between the germline ends. Germline CDR1 reads SGHDT; CDR2 reads YYEEEE. Study processing details: Nucleated cell counts were estimated from reference gene primer amplification. TCRdb keeps only in-frame clones here, not all; method: immunoSEQ multiplex PCR. V, J and clone size are those of that table, while D and trimming were read from the DNA. The sample records 450,000 or so clones, roughly 87% being singletons. Patients from Seattle were sampled longitudinally, starting during active infection. This chain uses TRBV5-6 with TRBJ2-2; D is perhaps TRBD1 (5 bases). The clonotype comes from a man aged 18-30 years with COVID-19, enrolled during active disease. The sample taken for sequencing was peripheral blood. The CDR3: CASSLGRADTGELFF. The DNA of the CDR3 is TGTGCCAGCAGCTTGGGCAGGGCGGACACCGGGGAGCTGTTTTTT.